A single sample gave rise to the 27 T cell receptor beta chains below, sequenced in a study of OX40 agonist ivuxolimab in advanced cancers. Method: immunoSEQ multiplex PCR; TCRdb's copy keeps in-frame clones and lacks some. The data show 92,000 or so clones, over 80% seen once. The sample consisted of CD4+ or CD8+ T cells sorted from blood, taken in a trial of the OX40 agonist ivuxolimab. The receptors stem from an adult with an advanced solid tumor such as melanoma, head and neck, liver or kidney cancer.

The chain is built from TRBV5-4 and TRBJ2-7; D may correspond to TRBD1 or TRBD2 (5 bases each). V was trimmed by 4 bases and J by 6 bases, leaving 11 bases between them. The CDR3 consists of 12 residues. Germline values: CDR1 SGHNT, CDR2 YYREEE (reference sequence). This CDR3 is CASSDGTREQYF. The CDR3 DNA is TGTGCCAGCAGCGACGGGACGCGCGAGCAGTACTTC.

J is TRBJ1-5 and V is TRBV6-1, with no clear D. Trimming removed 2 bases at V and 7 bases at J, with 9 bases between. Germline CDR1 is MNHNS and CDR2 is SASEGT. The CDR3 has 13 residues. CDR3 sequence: CASSEWGDQPQHF. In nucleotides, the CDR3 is TGTGCCAGCAGTGAATGGGGAGACCAGCCCCAGCATTTT.

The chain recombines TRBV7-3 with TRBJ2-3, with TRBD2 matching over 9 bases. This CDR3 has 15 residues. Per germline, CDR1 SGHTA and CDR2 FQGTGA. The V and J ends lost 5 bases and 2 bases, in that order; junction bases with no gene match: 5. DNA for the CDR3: TGTGCCAGCAGCCTGACTAGCGGTTTCACAGATACGCAGTATTTT. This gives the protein CASSLTSGFTDTQYF. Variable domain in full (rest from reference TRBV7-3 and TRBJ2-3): GAGVSQTPSNKVTEKGKYVELRCDPISGHTALYWYRQSLGQGPEFLIYFQGTGAADDSGLPNDRFFAVRPEGSVSTLKIQRTERGDSAVYLCASSLTSGFTDTQYFGPGTRLTVL.

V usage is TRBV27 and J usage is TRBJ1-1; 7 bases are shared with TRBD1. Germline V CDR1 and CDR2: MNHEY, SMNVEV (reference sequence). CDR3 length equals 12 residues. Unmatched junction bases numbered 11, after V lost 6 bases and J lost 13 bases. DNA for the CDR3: TGTGCCAGCAGCCAGGGGGTAGGGATCGGTTTCTTT. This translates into CASSQGVGIGFF.

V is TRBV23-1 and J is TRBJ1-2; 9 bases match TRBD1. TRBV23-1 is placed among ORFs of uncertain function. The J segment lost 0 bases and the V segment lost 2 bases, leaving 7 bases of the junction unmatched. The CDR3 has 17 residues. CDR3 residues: CASSQRQGVDANYGYTF. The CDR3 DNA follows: TGCGCCAGCAGTCAAAGACAGGGGGTCGACGCTAACTATGGCTACACCTTC.

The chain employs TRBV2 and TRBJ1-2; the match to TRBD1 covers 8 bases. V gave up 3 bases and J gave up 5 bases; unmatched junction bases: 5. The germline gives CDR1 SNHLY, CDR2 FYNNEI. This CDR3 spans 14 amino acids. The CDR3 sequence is CASSDRGQVYGYTF. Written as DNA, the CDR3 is TGTGCCAGCAGTGACAGGGGGCAGGTTTATGGCTACACCTTC.

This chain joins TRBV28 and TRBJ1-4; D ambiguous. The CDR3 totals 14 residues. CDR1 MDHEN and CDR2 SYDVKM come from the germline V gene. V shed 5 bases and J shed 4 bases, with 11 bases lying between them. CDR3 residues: CASSPFTNNEKLFF. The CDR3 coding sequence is TGTGCCAGCAGTCCCTTTACTAATAATGAAAAACTGTTTTTT.

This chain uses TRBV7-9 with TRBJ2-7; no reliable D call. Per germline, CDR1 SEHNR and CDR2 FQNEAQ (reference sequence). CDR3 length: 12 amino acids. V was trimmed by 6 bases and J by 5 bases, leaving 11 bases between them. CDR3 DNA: TGTGCCAGCAGTCTTCGTTTGCACGAGCAGTACTTC. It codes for CASSLRLHEQYF.

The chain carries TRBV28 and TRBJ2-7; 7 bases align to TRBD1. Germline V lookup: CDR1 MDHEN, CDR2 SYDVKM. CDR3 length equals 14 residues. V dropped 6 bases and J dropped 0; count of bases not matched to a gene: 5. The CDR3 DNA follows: TGTGCCAGCAGCCGAACAGGGGACTCCTACGAGCAGTACTTC. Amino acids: CASSRTGDSYEQYF.

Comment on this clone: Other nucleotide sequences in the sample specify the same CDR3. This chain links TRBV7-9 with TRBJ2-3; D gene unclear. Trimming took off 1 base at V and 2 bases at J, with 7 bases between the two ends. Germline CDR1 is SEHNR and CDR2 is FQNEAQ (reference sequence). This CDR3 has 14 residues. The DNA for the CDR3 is TGTGCCAGCAGCTTAGGGATCTCCACAGATACGCAGTATTTT. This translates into CASSLGISTDTQYF.

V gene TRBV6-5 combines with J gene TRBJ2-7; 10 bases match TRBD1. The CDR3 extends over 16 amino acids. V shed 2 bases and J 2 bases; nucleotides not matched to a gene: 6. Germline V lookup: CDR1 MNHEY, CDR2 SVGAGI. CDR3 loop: CASSYVGTGATYEQYF. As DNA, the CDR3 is TGTGCCAGCAGTTACGTGGGGACAGGGGCCACCTACGAGCAGTACTTC.

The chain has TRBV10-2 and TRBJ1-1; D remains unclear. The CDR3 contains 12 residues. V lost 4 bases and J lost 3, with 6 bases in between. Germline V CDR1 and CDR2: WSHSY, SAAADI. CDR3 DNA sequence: TGCGCCAGCAGTGTGGGAGACACTGAAGCTTTCTTT. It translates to CASSVGDTEAFF.

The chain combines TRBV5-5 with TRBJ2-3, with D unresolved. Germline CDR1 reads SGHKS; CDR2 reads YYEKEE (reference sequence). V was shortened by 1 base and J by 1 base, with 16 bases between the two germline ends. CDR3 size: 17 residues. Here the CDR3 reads CASSLWPREMGTDTQYF. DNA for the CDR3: TGTGCCAGCAGCTTGTGGCCTAGGGAAATGGGCACAGATACGCAGTATTTT.

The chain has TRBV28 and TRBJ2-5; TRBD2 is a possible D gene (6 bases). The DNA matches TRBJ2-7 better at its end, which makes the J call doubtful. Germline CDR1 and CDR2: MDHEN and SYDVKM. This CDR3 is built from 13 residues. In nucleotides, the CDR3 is TGTGCCAGCAGTTTATTTGTGGGGGGCGAGCAGTACTTC. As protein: CASSLFVGGEQYF.

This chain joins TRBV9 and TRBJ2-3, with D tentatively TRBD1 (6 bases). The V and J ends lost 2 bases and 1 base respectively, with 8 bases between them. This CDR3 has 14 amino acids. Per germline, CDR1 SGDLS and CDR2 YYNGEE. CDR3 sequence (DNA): TGTGCCAGCAGCGTCAGGACAGGCACAGATACGCAGTATTTT. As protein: CASSVRTGTDTQYF.

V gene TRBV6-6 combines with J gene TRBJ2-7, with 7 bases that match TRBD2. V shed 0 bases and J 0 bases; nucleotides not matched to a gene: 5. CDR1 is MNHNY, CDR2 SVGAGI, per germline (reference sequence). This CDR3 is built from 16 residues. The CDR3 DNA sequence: TGTGCCAGCAGTTACTCGTATCTAGCGGACTCCTACGAGCAGTACTTC. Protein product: CASSYSYLADSYEQYF.

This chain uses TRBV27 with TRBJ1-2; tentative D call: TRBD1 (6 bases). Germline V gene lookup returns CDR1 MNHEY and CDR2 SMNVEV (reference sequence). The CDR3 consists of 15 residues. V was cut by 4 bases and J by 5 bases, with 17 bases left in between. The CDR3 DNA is TGTGCCAGCAGTTCAGGACGGGGGCGCGAGTATGGCTACACCTTC. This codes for CASSSGRGREYGYTF.

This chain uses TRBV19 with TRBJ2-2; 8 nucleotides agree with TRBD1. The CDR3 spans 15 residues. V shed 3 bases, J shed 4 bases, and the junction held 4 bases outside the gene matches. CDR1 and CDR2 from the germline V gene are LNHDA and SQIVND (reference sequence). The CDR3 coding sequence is TGTGCCAGTAGTATGGTGACAGGGGCCACCGGGGAGCTGTTTTTT. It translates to CASSMVTGATGELFF.

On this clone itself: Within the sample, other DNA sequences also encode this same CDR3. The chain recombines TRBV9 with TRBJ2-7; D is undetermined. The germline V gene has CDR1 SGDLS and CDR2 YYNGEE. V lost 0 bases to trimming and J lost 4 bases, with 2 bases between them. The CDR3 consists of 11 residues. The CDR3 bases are TGTGCCAGCAGCGTAGGTTACGAGCAGTACTTC. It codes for CASSVGYEQYF.

In DNA form, the CDR3 reads TGTGCCAGCAGCCTATCCAGAGAGACCCAGTACTTC. Protein product: CASSLSRETQYF. This sequence joins TRBV5-6 and TRBJ2-5; D ambiguous. Germline CDR1 reads SGHDT; CDR2 reads YYEEEE. V lost 4 bases to trimming and J lost 4 bases, with 8 bases between them. The CDR3 loop spans 12 amino acids.

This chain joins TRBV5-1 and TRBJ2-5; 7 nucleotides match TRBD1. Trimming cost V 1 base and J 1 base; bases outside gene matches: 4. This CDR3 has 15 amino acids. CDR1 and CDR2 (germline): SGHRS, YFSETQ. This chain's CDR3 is CASSLYGTAQETQYF. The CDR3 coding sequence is TGCGCCAGCAGCTTGTATGGGACAGCCCAAGAGACCCAGTACTTC.

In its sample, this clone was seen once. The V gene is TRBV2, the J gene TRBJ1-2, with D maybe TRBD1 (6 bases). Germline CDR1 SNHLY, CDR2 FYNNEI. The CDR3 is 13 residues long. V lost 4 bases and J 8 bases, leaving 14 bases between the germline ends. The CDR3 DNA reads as TGTGCCAGCAGTGGTAGTCCAGGGGTCGGCTACACCTTC. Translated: CASSGSPGVGYTF.

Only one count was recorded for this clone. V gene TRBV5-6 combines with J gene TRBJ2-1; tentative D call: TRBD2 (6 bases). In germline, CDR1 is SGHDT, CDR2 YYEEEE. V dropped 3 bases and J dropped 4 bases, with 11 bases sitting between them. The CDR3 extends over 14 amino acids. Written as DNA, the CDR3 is TGTGCCAGCAGCTCCTTCGGGACTTACAATGAGCAGTTCTTC. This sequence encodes CASSSFGTYNEQFF.

CDR3 sequence: CASSLGGASGEKLFF. In DNA, the CDR3 is TGTGCCAGCAGCTTGGGAGGGGCCTCCGGGGAAAAACTGTTTTTT. The chain joins TRBV5-8 to TRBJ1-4; D possibly corresponds to TRBD1 (5 bases). Between the trimmed V and J ends, which lost 0 bases and 8 bases, there was a span of 14 bases. Germline V gene lookup returns CDR1 SGHTS and CDR2 YDEGEE. The CDR3 contains 15 residues.

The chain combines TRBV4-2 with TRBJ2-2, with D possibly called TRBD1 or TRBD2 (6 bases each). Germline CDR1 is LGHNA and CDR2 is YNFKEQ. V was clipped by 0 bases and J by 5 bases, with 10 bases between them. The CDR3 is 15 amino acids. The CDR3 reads CASSQERGATGELFF. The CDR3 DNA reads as TGTGCCAGCAGCCAAGAAAGGGGGGCGACCGGGGAGCTGTTTTTT.

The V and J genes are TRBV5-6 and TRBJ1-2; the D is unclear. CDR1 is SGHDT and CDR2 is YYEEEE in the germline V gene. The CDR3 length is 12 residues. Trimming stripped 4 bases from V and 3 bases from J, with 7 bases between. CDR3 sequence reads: CASSPGYYGYTF. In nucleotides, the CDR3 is TGTGCCAGCAGCCCTGGCTACTATGGCTACACCTTC.

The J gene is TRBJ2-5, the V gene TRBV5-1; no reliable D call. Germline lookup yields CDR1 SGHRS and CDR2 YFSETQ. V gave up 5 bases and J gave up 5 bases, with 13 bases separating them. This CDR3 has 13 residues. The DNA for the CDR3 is TGCGCCAGCAGGCCTACCGCTCGCGAGACCCAGTACTTC. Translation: CASRPTARETQYF.